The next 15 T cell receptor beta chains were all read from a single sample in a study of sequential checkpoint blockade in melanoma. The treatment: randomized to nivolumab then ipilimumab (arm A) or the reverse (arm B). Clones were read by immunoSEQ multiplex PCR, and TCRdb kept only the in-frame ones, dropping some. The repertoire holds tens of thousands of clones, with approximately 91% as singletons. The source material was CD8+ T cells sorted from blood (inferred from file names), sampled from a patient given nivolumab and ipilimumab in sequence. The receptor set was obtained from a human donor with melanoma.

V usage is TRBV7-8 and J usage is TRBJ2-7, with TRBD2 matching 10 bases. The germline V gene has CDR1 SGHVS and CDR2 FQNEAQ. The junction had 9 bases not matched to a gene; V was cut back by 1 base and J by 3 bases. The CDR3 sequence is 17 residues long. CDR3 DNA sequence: TGTGCCAGCAGCTTAGAATCTAGCGGGGGAATAATCTACGAGCAGTACGTC. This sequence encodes CASSLESSGGIIYEQYV.

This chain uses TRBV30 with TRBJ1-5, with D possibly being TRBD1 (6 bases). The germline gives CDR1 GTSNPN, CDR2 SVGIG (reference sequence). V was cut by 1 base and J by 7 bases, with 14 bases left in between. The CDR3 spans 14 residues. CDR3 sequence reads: CAWSDRGAEQPQHF. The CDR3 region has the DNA TGTGCCTGGAGTGACCGGGGGGCTGAGCAGCCCCAGCATTTT.

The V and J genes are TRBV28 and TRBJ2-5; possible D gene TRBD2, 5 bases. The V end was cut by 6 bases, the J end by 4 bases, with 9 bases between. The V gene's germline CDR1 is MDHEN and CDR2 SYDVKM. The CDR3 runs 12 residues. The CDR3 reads CASSEGAETQYF. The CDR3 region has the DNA TGTGCCAGCAGCGAGGGCGCAGAGACCCAGTACTTC.

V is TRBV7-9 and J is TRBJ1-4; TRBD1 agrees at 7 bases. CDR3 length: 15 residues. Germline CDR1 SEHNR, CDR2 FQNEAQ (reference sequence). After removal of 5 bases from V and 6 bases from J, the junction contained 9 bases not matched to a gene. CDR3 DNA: TGTGCCAGCAGCACGGCAGGGGGGTTCCATGAAAAACTGTTTTTT. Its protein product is CASSTAGGFHEKLFF.

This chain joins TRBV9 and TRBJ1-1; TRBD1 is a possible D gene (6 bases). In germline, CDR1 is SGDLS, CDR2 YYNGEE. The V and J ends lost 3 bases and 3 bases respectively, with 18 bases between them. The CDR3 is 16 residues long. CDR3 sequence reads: CASSAITTDRYTEAFF. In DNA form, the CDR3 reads TGTGCCAGCAGCGCAATAACTACCGACAGGTACACTGAAGCTTTCTTT.

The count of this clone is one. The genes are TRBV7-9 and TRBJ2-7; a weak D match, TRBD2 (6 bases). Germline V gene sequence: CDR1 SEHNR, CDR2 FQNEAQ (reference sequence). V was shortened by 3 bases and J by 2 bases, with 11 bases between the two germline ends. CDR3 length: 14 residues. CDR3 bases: TGTGCCAGCAGCTTGGAGGGGCTTCCCTACGAGCAGTACTTC. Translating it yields CASSLEGLPYEQYF.

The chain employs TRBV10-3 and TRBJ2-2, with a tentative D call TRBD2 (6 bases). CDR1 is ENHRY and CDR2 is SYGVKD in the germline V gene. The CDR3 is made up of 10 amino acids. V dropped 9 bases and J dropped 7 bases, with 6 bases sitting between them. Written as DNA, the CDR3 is TGTGCCATGGGACTCGGGGAGCTGTTTTTT. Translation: CAMGLGELFF.

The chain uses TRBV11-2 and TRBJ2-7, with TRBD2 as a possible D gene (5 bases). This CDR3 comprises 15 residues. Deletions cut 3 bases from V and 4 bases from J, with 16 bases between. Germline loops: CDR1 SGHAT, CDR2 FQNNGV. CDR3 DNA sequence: TGTGCCAGCAGCTTGGCGGGTCCCGCAGAATACGAGCAGTACTTC. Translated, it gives CASSLAGPAEYEQYF.

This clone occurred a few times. This chain's CDR3 is CASRQGKGSNYGYTF. CDR3 nucleotides: TGTGCCAGCAGACAGGGTAAGGGTAGTAACTATGGCTACACCTTC. The chain uses TRBV6-4 and TRBJ1-2, with a weak D call TRBD1 (6 bases). Trimming removed 6 bases from V and 1 base from J, with 15 bases in between. The CDR3 contains 15 residues. The V gene's germline CDR1 is MRHNA and CDR2 SNTAGT.

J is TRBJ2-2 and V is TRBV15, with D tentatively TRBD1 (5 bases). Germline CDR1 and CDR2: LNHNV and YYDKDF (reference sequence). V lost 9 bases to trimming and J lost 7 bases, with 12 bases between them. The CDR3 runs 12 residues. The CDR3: CATTRRGGELFF. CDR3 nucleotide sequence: TGTGCCACGACCAGAAGGGGCGGGGAGCTGTTTTTT.

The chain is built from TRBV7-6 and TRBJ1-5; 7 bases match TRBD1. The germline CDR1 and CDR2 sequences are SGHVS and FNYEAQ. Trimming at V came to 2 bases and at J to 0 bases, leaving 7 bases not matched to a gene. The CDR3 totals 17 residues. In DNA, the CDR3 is TGTGCCAGCAGCTTATCTACAGGGGACCCTAGCAATCAGCCCCAGCATTTT. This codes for CASSLSTGDPSNQPQHF.

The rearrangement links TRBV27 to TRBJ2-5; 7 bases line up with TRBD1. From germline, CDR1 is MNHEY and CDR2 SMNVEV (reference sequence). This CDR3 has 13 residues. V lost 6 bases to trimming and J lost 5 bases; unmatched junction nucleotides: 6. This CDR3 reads CASRPGQAETQYF. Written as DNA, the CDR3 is TGTGCCAGCAGACCCGGACAGGCGGAGACCCAGTACTTC.

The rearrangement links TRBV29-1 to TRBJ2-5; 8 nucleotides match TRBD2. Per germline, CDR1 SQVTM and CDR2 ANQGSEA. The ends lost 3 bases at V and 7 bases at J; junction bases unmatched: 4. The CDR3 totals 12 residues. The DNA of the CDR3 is TGCAGCGTTGAGGATCTAGCGGGGACCCAGTACTTC. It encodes CSVEDLAGTQYF.

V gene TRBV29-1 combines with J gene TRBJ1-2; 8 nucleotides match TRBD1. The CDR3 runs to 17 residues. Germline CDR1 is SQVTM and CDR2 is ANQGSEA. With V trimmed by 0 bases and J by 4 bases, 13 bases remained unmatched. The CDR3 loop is CSVEDRTGSPIVYGYTF. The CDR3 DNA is TGCAGCGTTGAAGATCGGACAGGGTCCCCTATCGTCTATGGCTACACCTTC.

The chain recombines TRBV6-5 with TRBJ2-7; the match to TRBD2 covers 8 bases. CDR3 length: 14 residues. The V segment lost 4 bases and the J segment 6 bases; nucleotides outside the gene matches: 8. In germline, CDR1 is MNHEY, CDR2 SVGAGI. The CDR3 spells CASSLDGRVFEQYF. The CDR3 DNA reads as TGTGCCAGCAGTTTAGACGGGAGGGTTTTCGAGCAGTACTTC.